Each of the 21 T cell receptor beta chains below was sequenced from the same sample in a study of blood T cell repertoires in COVID-19. Here immunoSEQ multiplex PCR was the method, and the copy in TCRdb shows in-frame clones only, minus some. The table shows tens of thousands of clones, with around 86% occurring only once. Sample: peripheral blood. These receptors all stem from a woman older than 75 with active or convalescent COVID-19.

The table lists this clone with a count of one. The chain links TRBV9 to TRBJ2-3; 10 nucleotides agree with TRBD2. The CDR3 loop spans 15 amino acids. In germline, CDR1 is SGDLS, CDR2 YYNGEE. The V and J ends lost 4 bases and 4 bases, in that order; junction bases with no gene match: 6. CDR3 sequence reads: CASSPSGGAPDTQYF. The CDR3 region has the DNA TGTGCCAGCAGCCCGAGCGGGGGGGCCCCAGATACGCAGTATTTT.

The chain combines TRBV19 with TRBJ1-2; no clear D gene. Trimming left V 9 bases short and J 4 bases short, with 9 bases between. In germline, CDR1 is LNHDA, CDR2 SQIVND (reference sequence). This CDR3 is built from 11 residues. The CDR3: CASSRGYGYTF. Written as DNA, the CDR3 is TGTGCCAGCAGCCGCGGCTATGGCTACACCTTC. Using reference TRBV19 and TRBJ1-2 for the parts outside the CDR3, the full variable domain is DGGITQSPKYLFRKEGQNVTLSCEQNLNHDAMYWYRQDPGQGLRLIYYSQIVNDFQKGDIAEGYSVSREKKESFPLTVTSAQKNPTAFYLCASSRGYGYTFGSGTRLTVV.

This clone was picked up a small number of times. The junction shows a germline mismatch at one end, possibly a read error. The rearrangement links TRBV6-6 to TRBJ1-4; D uncertain. The CDR3 length is 12 residues. Looked up from germline, CDR1 is MNHNY and CDR2 is SVGAGI (reference sequence). In nucleotides, the CDR3 is TGTGCCAGCAGTCGCTCAGGTCAGAAGGAATACTTT. The encoded protein is CASSRSGQKEYF.

This clone was seen only once. The chain has TRBV4-3 and TRBJ1-1; TRBD1 might be the D (5 bases). Between the trimmed V and J ends, which lost 0 bases and 3 bases, there was a span of 14 bases. The V gene's germline CDR1 is LGHNA and CDR2 YSLEER. CDR3 length: 16 amino acids. CDR3 in DNA: TGCGCCAGCAGCCAAGATCCGGGGGTTCAATACACTGAAGCTTTCTTT. The encoded protein is CASSQDPGVQYTEAFF.

The chain joins TRBV25-1 to TRBJ1-3; TRBD1 agrees at 8 bases. The CDR3 has 17 amino acids. V shed 4 bases, J shed 0 bases, and the junction held 8 bases outside the gene matches. CDR1 is MGHDK and CDR2 is SYGVNS in the germline V gene. The CDR3 DNA is TGTGCCAGCAGTGGGACAGGGACGTCACACTCTGGAAACACCATATATTTT. Translating it yields CASSGTGTSHSGNTIYF. Combining the CDR3 with reference TRBV25-1 and TRBJ1-3 gives the whole variable domain EADIYQTPRYLVIGTGKKITLECSQTMGHDKMYWYQQDPGMELHLIHYSYGVNSTEKGDLSSESTVSRIRTEHFPLTLESARPSHTSQYLCASSGTGTSHSGNTIYFGEGSWLTVV.

The chain is built from TRBV6-6 and TRBJ2-5; 8 nucleotides match TRBD2. Germline V gene lookup returns CDR1 MNHNY and CDR2 SVGAGI (reference sequence). V was pared by 10 bases and J by 5 bases, with 12 bases of the junction left unmatched. CDR3 size: 14 residues. CDR3 nucleotide sequence: TGTGCCACCAGCCCAGCGGGGGTGAGGGAGACCCAGTACTTC. This sequence encodes CATSPAGVRETQYF.

This clone showed up just once. The chain recombines TRBV9 with TRBJ1-2; D gene unclear. V lost 3 bases to trimming and J lost 1 base, with 19 bases between them. The CDR3 has 17 residues. The V gene's germline CDR1 is SGDLS and CDR2 YYNGEE. CDR3 in DNA: TGTGCCAGCAGCGCTAGTGTTAGGAGCCCGAATAACTATGGCTACACCTTC. Its protein product is CASSASVRSPNNYGYTF.

V gene TRBV5-1 combines with J gene TRBJ2-4, with D possibly TRBD1 on 5 matching bases. V lost 4 bases and J lost 0, with 17 bases in between. The CDR3 contains 17 residues. The germline CDR1 and CDR2 sequences are SGHRS and YFSETQ. The CDR3 region has the DNA TGCGCCAGCAGCCCATTTCAGGGTCGCTTAGCCAAAAACATTCAGTACTTC. This sequence encodes CASSPFQGRLAKNIQYF.

This sequence joins TRBV7-9 and TRBJ2-7; possible D gene TRBD2, 6 bases. The V end lost 5 bases, the J end lost 1 base, and 18 bases lay between the germline ends. From germline, CDR1 is SEHNR and CDR2 FQNEAQ (reference sequence). The CDR3 is 16 amino acids. The CDR3 nucleotides are TGTGCCAGCAGCATACAGGAGGGAACTGGGTCCTACGAGCAGTACTTC. Translating gives CASSIQEGTGSYEQYF.

The chain combines TRBV4-1 with TRBJ2-1; 7 bases fit TRBD2. J lost 4 bases, V lost 1 base, and 7 bases had no gene match. The germline V gene encodes CDR1 MGHRA and CDR2 YSYEKL. This CDR3 has 16 amino acids. The DNA of the CDR3 is TGCGCCAGCAGCCAAGTGGGAGGGACCCTTTACAATGAGCAGTTCTTC. The encoded protein is CASSQVGGTLYNEQFF.

The genes are TRBV10-3 and TRBJ1-6, with 9 positions matching TRBD1. CDR1 and CDR2 (germline): ENHRY, SYGVKD. The J segment lost 9 bases and the V segment lost 8 bases, leaving 2 bases of the junction unmatched. The CDR3 has 12 amino acids. For the CDR3, the DNA is TGTGCCATCGGGACAGGGCTTTCACCCCTCCACTTT. Its protein is CAIGTGLSPLHF.

This chain connects TRBV27 to TRBJ1-4, with a possible D match to TRBD1 (5 bases). Germline CDR1 is MNHEY and CDR2 is SMNVEV (reference sequence). Trimming removed 4 bases from V and 8 bases from J, with 17 bases in between. The CDR3 consists of 15 residues. The CDR3 DNA is TGTGCCAGCAGTTCCGGATCCAGGGTATCCGAAAAACTGTTTTTT. Residues: CASSSGSRVSEKLFF.

In its sample, this clone was seen a few times. This chain uses TRBV10-3 with TRBJ1-1, with D maybe TRBD1 (6 bases). V gave up 6 bases and J gave up 0 bases, with 11 bases separating them. CDR3 length equals 14 residues. Germline V lookup: CDR1 ENHRY, CDR2 SYGVKD. CDR3 residues: CAISQDSVNTEAFF. The CDR3 DNA reads TGTGCCATCAGCCAGGACAGCGTGAACACTGAAGCTTTCTTT.

The rearrangement joins TRBV7-9 to TRBJ1-4, with 10 bases that match TRBD1. V lost 5 bases to trimming and J lost 8 bases; unmatched junction nucleotides: 8. There are 15 residues in the CDR3. The germline CDR1 and CDR2 sequences are SEHNR and FQNEAQ (reference sequence). In DNA form, the CDR3 reads TGTGCCAGCAGCCCTGGACAGGGGGTTAGAGAAAAACTGTTTTTT. Translation: CASSPGQGVREKLFF.

This chain uses TRBV11-2 with TRBJ2-2, with D perhaps matching TRBD1 (6 bases). Germline assignment: CDR1 SGHAT and CDR2 FQNNGV. This CDR3 has 16 amino acids. Trimming pared 3 bases from V and 5 bases from J, leaving 16 bases between. The CDR3 nucleotides are TGTGCCAGCAGCTTCCGACAGGACTCGAGTACCGGGGAGCTGTTTTTT. Translated, it gives CASSFRQDSSTGELFF. Using reference TRBV11-2 and TRBJ2-2 for the parts outside the CDR3, the full variable domain is EAGVAQSPRYKIIEKRQSVAFWCNPISGHATLYWYQQILGQGPKLLIQFQNNGVVDDSQLPKDRFSAERLKGVDSTLKIQPAKLEDSAVYLCASSFRQDSSTGELFFGEGSRLTVL.

The rearrangement joins TRBV6-2 or TRBV6-3 to TRBJ1-1; D is possibly TRBD1 (6 bases). Germline loops: CDR1 MNHEY, CDR2 SVGEGT. Trimming pared 6 bases from V and 0 bases from J, leaving 17 bases between. The CDR3 has 16 amino acids. This chain's CDR3 is CASSVDRTPMNTEAFF. In DNA form, the CDR3 reads TGTGCCAGCAGCGTCGACAGGACTCCTATGAACACTGAAGCTTTCTTT.

The chain combines TRBV6-2 or TRBV6-3 with TRBJ2-5; D perhaps matches TRBD1 (5 bases). This CDR3 is 15 amino acids long. Trimming took off 5 bases at V and 4 bases at J, with 17 bases between the two ends. Germline CDR1 and CDR2: MNHEY and SVGEGT. The CDR3 spells CASSPTRPQGETQYF. The CDR3 nucleotides are TGTGCCAGCAGTCCCACCCGGCCCCAGGGAGAGACCCAGTACTTC.

This clone came up a few times. The chain couples TRBV28 to TRBJ1-5; D remains ambiguous. V was pared by 2 bases and J by 4 bases, with 9 bases between. Germline assignment: CDR1 MDHEN and CDR2 SYDVKM. This CDR3 is built from 14 residues. The CDR3 region is CASSLLQKNQPQHF. Written as DNA, the CDR3 is TGTGCCAGCAGTTTACTACAGAAAAATCAGCCCCAGCATTTT. The complete variable domain, with remaining parts taken from reference TRBV28 and TRBJ1-5, reads DVKVTQSSRYLVKRTGEKVFLECVQDMDHENMFWYRQDPGLGLRLIYFSYDVKMKEKGDIPEGYSVSREKKERFSLILESASTNQTSMYLCASSLLQKNQPQHFGDGTRLSIL.

The DNA for the CDR3 is TGTGCCAGCAGTTTACCTCAGGGGGTCAACGAGCAGTACTTC. This gives the protein CASSLPQGVNEQYF. V and J are TRBV28 and TRBJ2-7; 7 nucleotides line up with TRBD1. This CDR3 contains 14 residues. The V gene's germline CDR1 is MDHEN and CDR2 SYDVKM. V lost 2 bases to trimming and J lost 5 bases; unmatched junction nucleotides: 6.

The chain has TRBV10-2 and TRBJ2-5, with 9 nucleotides matching TRBD1. In germline, CDR1 is WSHSY, CDR2 SAAADI. The CDR3 totals 17 residues. Unmatched junction bases numbered 11, after V lost 4 bases and J lost 2 bases. Here the CDR3 DNA reads TGCGCCAGCAGTGGGGGACAGGGAGTTACCCAACAAGAGACCCAGTACTTC. Translation gives CASSGGQGVTQQETQYF.

V usage is TRBV12-3 or TRBV12-4 and J usage is TRBJ2-7; a weak D match, TRBD2 (6 bases). The V gene lost 3 bases and the J gene lost 2 bases, with 8 bases spanning the gap. This CDR3 has 13 amino acids. This CDR3 reads CASSFGGTYEQYF. The CDR3 DNA sequence: TGTGCCAGCAGTTTCGGGGGTACCTACGAGCAGTACTTC.